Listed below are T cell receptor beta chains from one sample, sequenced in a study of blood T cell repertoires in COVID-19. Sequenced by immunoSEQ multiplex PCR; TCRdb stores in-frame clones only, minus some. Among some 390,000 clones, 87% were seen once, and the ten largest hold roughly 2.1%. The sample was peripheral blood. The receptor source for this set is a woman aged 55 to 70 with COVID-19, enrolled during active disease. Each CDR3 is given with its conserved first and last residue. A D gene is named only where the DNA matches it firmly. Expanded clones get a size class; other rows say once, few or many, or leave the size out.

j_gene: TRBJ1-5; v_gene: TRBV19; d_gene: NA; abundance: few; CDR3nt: TGTGCCAGTAGGGACATTAATAGCAATCAGCCCCAGCATTTT; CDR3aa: CASRDINSNQPQHF
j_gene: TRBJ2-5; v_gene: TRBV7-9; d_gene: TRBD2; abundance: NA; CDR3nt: TGTGCCAGCAGCTTATCTACCGGGGGGGCCGCAAAGACCCAGTACTTC; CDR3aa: CASSLSTGGAAKTQYF
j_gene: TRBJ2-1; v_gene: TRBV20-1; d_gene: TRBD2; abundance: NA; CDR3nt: TGCAGTGCTAGTAGTAGCGGGGGGCCGAGGTACAATGAGCAGTTCTTC; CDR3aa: CSASSSGGPRYNEQFF
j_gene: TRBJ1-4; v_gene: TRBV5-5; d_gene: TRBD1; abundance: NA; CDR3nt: TGTGCCAGCAGCCAGACAGGGGCTAATGAAAAACTGTTTTTT; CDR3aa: CASSQTGANEKLFF
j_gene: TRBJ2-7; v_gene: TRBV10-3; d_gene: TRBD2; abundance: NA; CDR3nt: TGTGCCATCAGTGAAAAACAGAGCGGGGAAAAGCAGTACTTC; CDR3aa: CAISEKQSGEKQYF
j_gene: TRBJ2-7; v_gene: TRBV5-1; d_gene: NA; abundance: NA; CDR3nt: TGCGCCAGCAGCTTGGGCGGGACTCTCTCCTACGAGCAGTACTTC; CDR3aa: CASSLGGTLSYEQYF
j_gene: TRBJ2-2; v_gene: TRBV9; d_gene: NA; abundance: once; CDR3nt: TGTGCCAGCAGCGTCAACGTAGTGAACACCGGGGAGCTGTTTTTT; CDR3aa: CASSVNVVNTGELFF
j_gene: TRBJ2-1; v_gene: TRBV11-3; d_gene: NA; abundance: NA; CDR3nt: TGTGCCAGCAGCTTAGTTGCTAGTAATCTGTTCTTC; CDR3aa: CASSLVASNLFF
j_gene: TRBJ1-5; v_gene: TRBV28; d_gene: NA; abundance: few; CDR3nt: TGTGCCAGCAGTTTTCTCAATCAGCCCCAGCATTTT; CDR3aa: CASSFLNQPQHF
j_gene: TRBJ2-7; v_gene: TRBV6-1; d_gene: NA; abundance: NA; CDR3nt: TGTGCCAGCAGTGAAAGGGGCCCGACGCATGTAAATCGGTACTTC; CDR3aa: CASSERGPTHVNRYF
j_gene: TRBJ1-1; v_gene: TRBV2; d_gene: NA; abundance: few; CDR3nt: TGTGCCAGCAGCCAGGCGGCTTTCTTT; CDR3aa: CASSQAAFF
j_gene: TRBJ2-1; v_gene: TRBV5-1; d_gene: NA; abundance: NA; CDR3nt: TGCGCCAGCAGCTTGTTGGGCGATGAGCAGTTCTTC; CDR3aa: CASSLLGDEQFF
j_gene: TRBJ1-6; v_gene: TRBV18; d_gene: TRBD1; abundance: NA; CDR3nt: TGTGCCAGCTCCCGGGTGACAGGGGAGGAATCACCCCTCCACTTT; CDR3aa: CASSRVTGEESPLHF
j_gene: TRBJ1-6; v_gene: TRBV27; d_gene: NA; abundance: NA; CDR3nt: TGTGCCAGCAGTTTGGGGGGGACGCCACCCCTCCACTTT; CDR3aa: CASSLGGTPPLHF
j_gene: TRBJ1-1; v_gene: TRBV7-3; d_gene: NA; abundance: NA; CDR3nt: TGTGCCAGCAGCCGTTGGGAGGGCACTGAAGCTTTCTTT; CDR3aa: CASSRWEGTEAFF
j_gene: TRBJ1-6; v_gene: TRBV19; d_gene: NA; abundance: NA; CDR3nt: TGTGCCAGTAGTATGTCAGGGGCAAATTCACCCCTCCACTTT; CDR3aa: CASSMSGANSPLHF
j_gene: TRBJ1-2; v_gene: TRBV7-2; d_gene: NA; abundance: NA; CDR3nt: TGTGCCAGCAGCTTAGGGCAGGGCGCTAACTATGGCTACACCTTC; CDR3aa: CASSLGQGANYGYTF
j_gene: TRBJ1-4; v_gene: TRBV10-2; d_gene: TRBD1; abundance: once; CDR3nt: TGCGCCAGCAGGGCAGGGGGCTTTAATGAAAAACTGTTTTTT; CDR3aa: CASRAGGFNEKLFF
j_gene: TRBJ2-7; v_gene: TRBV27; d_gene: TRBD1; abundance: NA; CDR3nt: TGTGCCAGCAGTCCCGACAGGGTGACCTACGAGCAGTACTTC; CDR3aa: CASSPDRVTYEQYF
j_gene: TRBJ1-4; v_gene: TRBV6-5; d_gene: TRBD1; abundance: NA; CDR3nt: TGTGCCAGCAGCGGGACAGCAACTAATGAAAAACTGTTTTTT; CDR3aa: CASSGTATNEKLFF
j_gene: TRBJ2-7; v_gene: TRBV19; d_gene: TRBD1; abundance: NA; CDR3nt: TGTGCCAGTAGTCGTCCCGGGACAGGGACGGGCTCCTACGAGCAGTACTTC; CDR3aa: CASSRPGTGTGSYEQYF
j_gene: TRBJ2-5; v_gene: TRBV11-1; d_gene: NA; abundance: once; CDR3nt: TGTGCCAGCAGCTCAATGCAAGAGACCCAGTACTTC; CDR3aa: CASSSMQETQYF
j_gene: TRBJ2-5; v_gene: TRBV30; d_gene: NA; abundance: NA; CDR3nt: TGTGCCTGGAGTGCTCAAGAGACCCAGTACTTC; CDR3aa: CAWSAQETQYF
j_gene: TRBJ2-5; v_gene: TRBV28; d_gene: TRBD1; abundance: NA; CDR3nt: TGTGCCAGCAGGTTAGACAGGGTGGAGACCCAGTACTTC; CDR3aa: CASRLDRVETQYF
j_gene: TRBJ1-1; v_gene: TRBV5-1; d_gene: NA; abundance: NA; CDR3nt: TGCGCCAGCAGCCTGGGGGAGGTTTTGTGGAACACTGAAGCTTTCTTT; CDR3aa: CASSLGEVLWNTEAFF
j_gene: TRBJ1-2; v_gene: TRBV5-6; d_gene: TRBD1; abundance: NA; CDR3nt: TGTGCCAGCAGGGAGACAGGGGCTGGATTCTATGGCTACACCTTC; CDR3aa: CASRETGAGFYGYTF
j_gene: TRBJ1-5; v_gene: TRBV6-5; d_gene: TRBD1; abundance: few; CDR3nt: TGTGCCAGCAGTCCACAGGGGAATCAGCCCCAGCATTTT; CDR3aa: CASSPQGNQPQHF
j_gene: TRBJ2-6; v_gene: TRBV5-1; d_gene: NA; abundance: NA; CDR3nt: TGCGCCAGCAGCTTGGCCGGAGGGGCTGGGGCCAACGTCCTGACTTTC; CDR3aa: CASSLAGGAGANVLTF
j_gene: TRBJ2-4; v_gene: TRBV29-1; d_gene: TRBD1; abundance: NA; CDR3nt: TGCAGCGTTACCGGGACAGGGGGAAACATTCAGTACTTC; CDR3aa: CSVTGTGGNIQYF
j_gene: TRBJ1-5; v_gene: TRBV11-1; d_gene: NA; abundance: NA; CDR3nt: TGTGCCAGCAGCTTAGACAGCCTTCAGCCCCAGCATTTT; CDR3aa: CASSLDSLQPQHF
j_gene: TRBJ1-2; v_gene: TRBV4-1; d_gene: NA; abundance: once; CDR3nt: TGCGCCAGCAGCCAAGATGGTAACAGGGATGGCTACACCTTC; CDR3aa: CASSQDGNRDGYTF
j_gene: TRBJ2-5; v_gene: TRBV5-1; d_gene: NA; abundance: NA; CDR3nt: TGCGCCAGCAGCTTGGGACAGGCTCAAGAGACCCAGTACTTC; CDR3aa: CASSLGQAQETQYF
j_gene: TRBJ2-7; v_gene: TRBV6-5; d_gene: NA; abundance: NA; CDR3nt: TGTGCCAGCCGACAGAGTTCCTACGAGCAGTACTTC; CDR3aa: CASRQSSYEQYF
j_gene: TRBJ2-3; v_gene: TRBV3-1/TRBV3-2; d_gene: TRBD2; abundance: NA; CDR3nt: TGTGCCAGCAGCCTCCGGGGAGCCGGGGGGGCAGGAGATACGCAGTATTTT; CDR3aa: CASSLRGAGGAGDTQYF
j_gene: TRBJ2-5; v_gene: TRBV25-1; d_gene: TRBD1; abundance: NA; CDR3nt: TGTGCCAGCAGTGAACATAGGGGGCGTCAAGAGACCCAGTACTTC; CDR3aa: CASSEHRGRQETQYF
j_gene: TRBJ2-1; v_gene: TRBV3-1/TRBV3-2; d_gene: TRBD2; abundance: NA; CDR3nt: TGTGCCAGCAGCCACCTTAGCGGGGGGGCCGTTGAGCAGTTCTTC; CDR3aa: CASSHLSGGAVEQFF
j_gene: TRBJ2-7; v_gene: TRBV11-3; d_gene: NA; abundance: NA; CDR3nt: TGTGCCAGCAGCTTAGAGTTCGGACAGAACTACGAGCAGTACTTC; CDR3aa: CASSLEFGQNYEQYF
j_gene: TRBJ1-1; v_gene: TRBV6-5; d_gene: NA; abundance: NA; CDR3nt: TGTGCCAGCAGTTACGAGAATGTGCGCACTGAAGCTTTCTTT; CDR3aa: CASSYENVRTEAFF
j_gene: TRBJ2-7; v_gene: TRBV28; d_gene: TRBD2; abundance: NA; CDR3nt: TGTGCCAGCAGTTCCCGAAGCGGGGGAGCCTACGAGCAGTACTTC; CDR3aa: CASSSRSGGAYEQYF
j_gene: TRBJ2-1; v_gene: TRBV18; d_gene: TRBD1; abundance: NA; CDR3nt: TGTGCCAGCTCACCCTTCGAGGACAGGGGCGTCCTGGGGCAGTTCTTC; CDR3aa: CASSPFEDRGVLGQFF